The sequence of this T cell receptor (beta chain) was determined in a study of cytomegalovirus exposure and HLA in healthy donors. Background on the study: Among around 200 million T cells, an earlier analysis found 117 million unique TCR beta sequences.

Study-level findings and limits: Across HLA loci, a later analysis found differing TCR association rates, with DRB1 most and HLA-C fewest.

CDR1 is MGHDK and CDR2 is SYGVNS in the germline V gene. V was pared by 3 bases and J by 2 bases, with 4 bases of the junction left unmatched. This CDR3 has 15 residues. Primers for the PCR totalled 60 Vbeta and 13 Jbeta. Profiling relied on immunoSEQ multiplex PCR, and the TCRdb table lists in-frame clones only, not all of them. The sample carries about 110,000 clones, less than 70% recorded once. Turning to this clone: Its antigen is currently unknown.

Sequenced: PBMCs. V and J are TRBV25-1 and TRBJ2-5; 9 positions match TRBD1. The sequence was collected from a woman under 40 in good health and CMV-seronegative. CDR3 nucleotides: TGTGCCAGCAGTGAGGGGACAGGGCCGCAAGAGACCCAGTACTTC. Amino acid sequence: CASSEGTGPQETQYF. Full variable domain (outside the CDR3, taken from reference TRBV25-1 and TRBJ2-5): EADIYQTPRYLVIGTGKKITLECSQTMGHDKMYWYQQDPGMELHLIHYSYGVNSTEKGDLSSESTVSRIRTEHFPLTLESARPSHTSQYLCASSEGTGPQETQYFGPGTRLLVL.